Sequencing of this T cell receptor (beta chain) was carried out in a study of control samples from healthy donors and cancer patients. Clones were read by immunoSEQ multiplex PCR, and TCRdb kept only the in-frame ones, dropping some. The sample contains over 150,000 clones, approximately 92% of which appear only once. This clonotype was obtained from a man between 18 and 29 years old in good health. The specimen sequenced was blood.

The DNA for the CDR3 is TGTGCCAGCAGCCGAGCAGGAGCGGACAGGCAGAGCTACGAGCAGTACTTC. This encodes CASSRAGADRQSYEQYF. The rearrangement uses TRBV11-2 and TRBJ2-7; 7 nucleotides agree with TRBD1. There are 17 residues in the CDR3. V lost 5 bases and J lost 3; bases outside the gene matches: 16. Germline V gives CDR1 SGHAT, CDR2 FQNNGV.